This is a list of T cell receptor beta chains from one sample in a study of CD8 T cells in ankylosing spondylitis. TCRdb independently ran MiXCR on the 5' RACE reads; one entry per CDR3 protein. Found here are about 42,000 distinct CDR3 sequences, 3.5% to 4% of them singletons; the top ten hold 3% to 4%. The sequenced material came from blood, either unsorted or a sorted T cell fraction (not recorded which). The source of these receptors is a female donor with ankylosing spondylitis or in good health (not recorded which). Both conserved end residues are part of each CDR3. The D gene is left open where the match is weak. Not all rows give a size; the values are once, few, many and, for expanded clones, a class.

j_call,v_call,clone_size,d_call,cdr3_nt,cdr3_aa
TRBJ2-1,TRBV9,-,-,TGTGCCAGCAGCGTAGTAGGGATTGATGAGCAGTTCTTC,CASSVVGIDEQFF
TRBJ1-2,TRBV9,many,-,TGTGCCAGCAGCCCCCCGTCGTCGAAGGTTCTTGGCTACACCTTC,CASSPPSSKVLGYTF
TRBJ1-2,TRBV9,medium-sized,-,TGTGCCAGCAGCGTAGACACAGGACGTAACTATGGCTACACCTTC,CASSVDTGRNYGYTF
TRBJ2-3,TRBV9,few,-,TGTGCCAGCAGCGTATTTCCATCCAGCACAGATACGCAGTATTTT,CASSVFPSSTDTQYF
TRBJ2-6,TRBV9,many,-,TGTGCCAGCAGCGCCGACTCGGGGCTCTCTGGGGCCAACGTCCTGACTTTC,CASSADSGLSGANVLTF
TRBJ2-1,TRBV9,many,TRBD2,TGTGCCAGCAGCGTAGAGGGACTAGCAGTGAATGAGCAGTTCTTC,CASSVEGLAVNEQFF
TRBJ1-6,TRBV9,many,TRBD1,TGTGCCAGCAGCGCGGGACAGGGGGCGCGAGATTCACCCCTCCACTTT,CASSAGQGARDSPLHF
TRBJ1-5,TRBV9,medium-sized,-,TGTGCCAGCAGCGTAGATGGAGGATCCAATCAGCCCCAGCATTTT,CASSVDGGSNQPQHF
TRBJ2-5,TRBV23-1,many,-,TGCGCCAGCAGTCAATCTCCGACCCCCACGGGGGAGACCCAGTACTTC,CASSQSPTPTGETQYF
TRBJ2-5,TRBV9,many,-,TGTGCCAGCAGCGTAGCGGATTTTACGGGGGAGACCCAGTACTTC,CASSVADFTGETQYF
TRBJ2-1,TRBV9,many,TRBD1,TGTGCCAGCAGCGTAGGGGGACAGGGTTCGAATGAGCAGTTCTTC,CASSVGGQGSNEQFF
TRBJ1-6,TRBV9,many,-,TGTGCCAGCAGTGTGGACATCCTCGGCCCACCCCTCCACTTT,CASSVDILGPPLHF
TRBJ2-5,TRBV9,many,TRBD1,TGTGCCAGCAGCGATCTCTCAGGGGGTGGAGGAGAGACCCAGTACTTC,CASSDLSGGGGETQYF
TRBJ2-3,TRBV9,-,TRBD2,TGTGCCAGCAGCGTTTCCGCCGGACTAGCGACAGATACGCAGTATTTT,CASSVSAGLATDTQYF
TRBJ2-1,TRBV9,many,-,TGTGCCAGCAGCGTAGAAGGGAATGGACCCAATGAGCAGTTCTTC,CASSVEGNGPNEQFF
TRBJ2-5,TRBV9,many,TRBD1,TGTGCCAGCAGCGTAGGACAGGGGAACGGAGAGACCCAGTACTTC,CASSVGQGNGETQYF
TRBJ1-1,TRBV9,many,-,TGTGCCAGCAGCGCCGAAGTTAACACTGAAGCTTTCTTT,CASSAEVNTEAFF
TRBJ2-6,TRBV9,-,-,TGTGCCAGCAGCGGTGGCTGGGCCAACGTCCTGACTTTC,CASSGGWANVLTF
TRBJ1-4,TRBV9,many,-,TGTGCCAGCAGCCCTGGAGCCCGGACTAATGAAAAACTGTTTTTT,CASSPGARTNEKLFF
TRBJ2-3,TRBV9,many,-,TGTGCCAGCAGCGTAGAAGGGGCCCCAGATACGCAGTATTTT,CASSVEGAPDTQYF
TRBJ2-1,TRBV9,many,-,TGTGCCAGCAGCGTAGCTCGCGGCCCCTACAATGAGCAGTTCTTC,CASSVARGPYNEQFF
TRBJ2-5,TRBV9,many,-,TGTGCCAGCAGCGTAGCAAGCGACGCAGAGACCCAGTACTTC,CASSVASDAETQYF
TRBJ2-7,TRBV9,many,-,TGTGCCAGCAGCGTAGGTCCAGGGGCCTACGAGCAGTACTTC,CASSVGPGAYEQYF
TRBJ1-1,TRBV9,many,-,TGTGCCAGCAGCTTGGGCAGGGCGGCTAACACTGAAGCTTTCTTT,CASSLGRAANTEAFF
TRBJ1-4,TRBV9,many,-,TGTGCCAGCAGCGTAGACGCAGGGGCTATCAATGAAAAACTGTTTTTT,CASSVDAGAINEKLFF
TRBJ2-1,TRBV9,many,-,TGTGCCAGCAGCGCCCCCCGTACACACAATGAGCAGTTCTTC,CASSAPRTHNEQFF
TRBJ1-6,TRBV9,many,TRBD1,TGTGCCAGCAGACGACAGGGGGATTCACCCCTCCACTTT,CASRRQGDSPLHF
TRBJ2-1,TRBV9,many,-,TGTGCCAGCAGCGCAACAGGAGGGAATGAGCAGTTCTTC,CASSATGGNEQFF
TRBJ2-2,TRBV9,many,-,TGTGCCAGCAGCGCTCCCCGGGCCTCGGAAGGGAACACCGGGGAGCTGTTTTTT,CASSAPRASEGNTGELFF
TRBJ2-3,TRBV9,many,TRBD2,TGTGCCAGCAGCGCAGAACGAGCGGGGTTATCCACAGATACGCAGTATTTT,CASSAERAGLSTDTQYF
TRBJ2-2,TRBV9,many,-,TGTGCCAGCAGCCGAGGGGGGTGGGACACCGGGGAGCTGTTTTTT,CASSRGGWDTGELFF
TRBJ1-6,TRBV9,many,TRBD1,TGTGCCAGCAGCGCTCGACAGGGCAATAATTCACCCCTCCACTTT,CASSARQGNNSPLHF
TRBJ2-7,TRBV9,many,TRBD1,TGTGCCAGCAGCGTCCTTCCGGGACAGGGAACCGAAAGCTCCTACGAGCAGTACTTC,CASSVLPGQGTESSYEQYF
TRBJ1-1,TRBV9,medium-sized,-,TGTGCCAGCAGCAGCAGGGTGAACACTGAAGCTTTCTTT,CASSSRVNTEAFF
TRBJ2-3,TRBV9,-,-,TGTGCCAGCAGCGCTCTAGATACGCAGTATTTT,CASSALDTQYF
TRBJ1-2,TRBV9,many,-,TGTGCCAGCAGCGTTCCGAAATGGGGGTTTAACTATGGCTACACCTTC,CASSVPKWGFNYGYTF
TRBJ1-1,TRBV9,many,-,TGTGCCAGCAGCCGTGTCTTGGAGGGAGGTGAAGCTTTCTTT,CASSRVLEGGEAFF
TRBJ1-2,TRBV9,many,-,TGTGCCAGCAGCGTAGGGGAGGCTAACTATGGCTACACCTTC,CASSVGEANYGYTF
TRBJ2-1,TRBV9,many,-,TGTGCCAGCAGCCCCCGGGTCAATGAGCAGTTCTTC,CASSPRVNEQFF
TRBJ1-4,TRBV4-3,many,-,TGCGCCAGCAGCCAAGAACCGGACAGAATTAATGAAAAACTGTTTTTT,CASSQEPDRINEKLFF
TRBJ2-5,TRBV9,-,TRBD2,TGTGCCAGCAGCGAGGCGGGGGGCACCCAAGAGACCCAGTACTTC,CASSEAGGTQETQYF
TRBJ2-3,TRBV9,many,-,TGTGCCAGCAGCCCCCGACAGGCCACAGATACGCAGTATTTT,CASSPRQATDTQYF
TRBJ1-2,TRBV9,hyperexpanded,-,TGTGCCAGCAGCGCCGAACCGGGGACGGCCGGGGGCTACACCTTC,CASSAEPGTAGGYTF
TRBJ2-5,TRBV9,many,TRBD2,TGTGCCAGCAGCATCCAACCTAGCGGGGGGGAGACCCAGTACTTC,CASSIQPSGGETQYF
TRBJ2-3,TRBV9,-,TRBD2,TGTGCCAGCAGCCCCGGACTAGCCGGTACGCAGTATTTT,CASSPGLAGTQYF